This T cell receptor (beta chain) was sequenced for a study of human T cells and chemical hapten exposure. As to time point: healthy volunteer bleed at 2 weeks. The starting material, unfractionated whole blood, was used for total RNA extraction. This clonotype showed up many times. TCRdb passed the RACE reads through MiXCR, listing each CDR3 protein once. The sample lists approximately 44,000 distinct CDR3 sequences, 4.4% occurring once. The CDR3 has 12 residues. V was clipped by 0 bases and J by 7 bases, with 7 bases between them. CDR1 and CDR2 from the germline V gene are MGHRA and YSYEKL. The TCR sequence derives from a human donor in good health. Some clones in this sample may be carry-over from other donors' samples. This chain links TRBV4-1 with TRBJ2-7; no clear D. Input material: whole blood. CDR3 nucleotide sequence: TGCGCCAGCAGCCAAGATTCTCTAGAGCAGTACTTC. It specifies CASSQDSLEQYF.